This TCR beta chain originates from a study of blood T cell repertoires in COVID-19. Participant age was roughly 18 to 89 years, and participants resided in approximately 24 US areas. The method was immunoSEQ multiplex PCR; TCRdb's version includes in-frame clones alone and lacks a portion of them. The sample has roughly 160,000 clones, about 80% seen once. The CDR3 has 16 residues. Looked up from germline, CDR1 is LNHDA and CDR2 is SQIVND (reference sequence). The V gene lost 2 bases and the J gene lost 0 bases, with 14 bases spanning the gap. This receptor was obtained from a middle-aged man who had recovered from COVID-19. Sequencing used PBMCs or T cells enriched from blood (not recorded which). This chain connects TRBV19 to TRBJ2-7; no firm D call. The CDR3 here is CASSITARQASYEQYF. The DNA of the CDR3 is TGTGCCAGTAGTATAACAGCTCGCCAAGCCTCCTACGAGCAGTACTTC.